These 4 T cell receptor beta chains were all obtained from the same sample, sequenced in a study of OX40 agonist ivuxolimab in advanced cancers. Sequencing was performed with immunoSEQ multiplex PCR; in TCRdb, only in-frame clones are kept and a portion is missing. Of 28,000 or so clones detected, around 82% appear once; the ten largest clones hold around 23%. The specimen comprised CD4+ or CD8+ T cells sorted from blood, sampled in a trial of the OX40 agonist ivuxolimab. These receptors came from an adult with an advanced solid tumor such as melanoma, head and neck, liver or kidney cancer.

The chain has TRBV30 and TRBJ2-7; 8 bases agree with TRBD1. The CDR3 runs 14 residues. The junction had 5 bases not matched to a gene; V was cut back by 2 bases and J by 2 bases. CDR1 is GTSNPN and CDR2 is SVGIG in the germline V gene (reference sequence). The CDR3 spells CAWSKGQAAYEQYF. The CDR3, as DNA: TGTGCCTGGAGTAAGGGACAGGCGGCCTACGAGCAGTACTTC.

The V call is TRBV19, the J call TRBJ1-6; D may be TRBD1 (6 bases). Per the germline V gene, CDR1 is LNHDA and CDR2 is SQIVND (reference sequence). V was pared by 7 bases and J by 4 bases, with 20 bases between. The CDR3 is 17 amino acids. This CDR3 reads CASTPDRPLRYNSPLHF. CDR3 DNA: TGTGCCAGTACCCCAGACAGGCCCCTACGTTATAATTCACCCCTCCACTTT.

In its sample, this clone was seen a few times. This chain links TRBV5-1 with TRBJ2-7; 8 positions match TRBD2. This CDR3 is 14 amino acids long. Germline CDR1 and CDR2: SGHRS and YFSETQ. Trimming took 4 bases from V and 3 from J; bases not matched to a gene: 6. The CDR3 spells CASSPGGVGYEQYF. The CDR3 region has the DNA TGCGCCAGCAGCCCCGGGGGGGTGGGCTACGAGCAGTACTTC.

This clone was seen once. The V and J genes are TRBV7-6 and TRBJ1-1; 9 bases are a match to TRBD1. Germline values: CDR1 SGHVS, CDR2 FNYEAQ. V gave up 1 base and J gave up 1 base; unmatched junction bases: 1. The CDR3 has 15 residues. The CDR3 region has the DNA TGTGCCAGCAGCTTAGAGGACAGGGGGAACACTGAAGCTTTCTTT. Its translation is CASSLEDRGNTEAFF.